The 17 T cell receptor beta chains below come from one sample, sequenced in a study of T cells and copy number aberrations in small-cell lung cancer. Sequencing used immunoSEQ multiplex PCR; TCRdb keeps in-frame clones, though not all of them. The sample shows 9,400 or so clones, about 75% of them seen only once. The sequenced material came from normal tissue next to the tumor. All receptors derive from a man aged 55-75 years with small cell lung cancer.

The chain is built from TRBV9 and TRBJ2-1; 7 bases are a match to TRBD1. Germline V gene lookup returns CDR1 SGDLS and CDR2 YYNGEE. Trimming cost V 4 bases and J 9 bases; bases outside gene matches: 7. The CDR3 has 13 amino acids. The chain's CDR3 is CASSYGQDGEQFF. CDR3 in DNA: TGTGCCAGCAGCTACGGACAGGACGGTGAGCAGTTCTTC.

This clone rates as large. The chain has TRBV7-9 and TRBJ2-7; D gene unclear. CDR1 is SEHNR, CDR2 FQNEAQ, per germline (reference sequence). Trimming cost V 4 bases and J 3 bases, with 7 bases left between them. The CDR3 has 12 residues. CDR3 sequence: CASSSSHYEQYF. The CDR3 region has the DNA TGTGCCAGCAGCTCGAGTCACTACGAGCAGTACTTC.

This clone ranks as large. The CDR3 coding sequence is TGCAGCGTGCCTTCGGGAGGCGGGATGACCGGGGAGCTGTTTTTT. Translating it yields CSVPSGGGMTGELFF. The chain links TRBV29-1 to TRBJ2-2, with 7 positions matching TRBD2. Germline-derived CDR1 and CDR2 are SQVTM and ANQGSEA. The junction had 12 bases not matched to a gene; V was cut back by 6 bases and J by 5 bases. The CDR3 consists of 15 residues.

The J gene is TRBJ2-2, the V gene TRBV9; 9 bases are shared with TRBD1. The CDR3 is 17 amino acids. Germline V lookup: CDR1 SGDLS, CDR2 YYNGEE. V lost 2 bases to trimming and J lost 1 base; unmatched junction nucleotides: 6. The CDR3 nucleotides are TGTGCCAGCAGCGTTCGCCCGGGACAGGGGAACACCGGGGAGCTGTTTTTT. Its translation: CASSVRPGQGNTGELFF.

J is TRBJ2-1 and V is TRBV7-2; 7 bases map to TRBD2. This CDR3 has 16 residues. V lost 2 bases, J lost 7 bases, and 11 bases stayed unmatched. Germline V gene data show CDR1 as SGHTA and CDR2 as FQGNSA. The CDR3: CASSLRPPGAGNEQFF. CDR3 DNA sequence: TGTGCCAGCAGCTTACGACCTCCGGGAGCGGGGAATGAGCAGTTCTTC.

The chain has TRBV6-1 and TRBJ1-5, with D tentatively TRBD1 (5 bases). CDR1 and CDR2 from the germline V gene are MNHNS and SASEGT. V lost 0 bases, J lost 6 bases, and 9 bases lay in between. CDR3 size: 14 residues. The CDR3 bases are TGTGCCAGCAGTGAAGCCCAGGGTATTCAGCCCCAGCATTTT. Translating gives CASSEAQGIQPQHF.

This clone was counted only a few times. The V and J genes are TRBV30 and TRBJ2-7; 7 bases line up with TRBD1. This CDR3 spans 13 amino acids. Germline V lookup: CDR1 GTSNPN, CDR2 SVGIG (reference sequence). V was clipped by 2 bases and J by 2 bases; unmatched bases: 3. Here the CDR3 DNA reads TGTGCCTGGAGTCTAGGACAGGCCTACGAGCAGTACTTC. Translated, it gives CAWSLGQAYEQYF.

The chain employs TRBV29-1 and TRBJ1-1; 7 bases are shared with TRBD1. Germline lookup yields CDR1 SQVTM and CDR2 ANQGSEA. This CDR3 is built from 13 residues. V shed 6 bases, J shed 2 bases, and the junction held 6 bases outside the gene matches. CDR3: CSVVTGLNTEAFF. Written as DNA, the CDR3 is TGCAGCGTAGTGACAGGGCTTAACACTGAAGCTTTCTTT.

The chain is built from TRBV2 and TRBJ1-1, with 9 bases that match TRBD1. This CDR3 region has 14 residues. Germline V lookup: CDR1 SNHLY, CDR2 FYNNEI. After removal of 6 bases from V and 4 bases from J, the junction contained 6 bases not matched to a gene. CDR3 coding DNA: TGTGCCAGCAGACAACAGGGGGCGAGCACTGAAGCTTTCTTT. Translation: CASRQQGASTEAFF.

Concerning this clone: This sequence is one base from a far larger clone and is likely a read error. The chain couples TRBV9 to TRBJ1-5; D call uncertain. The germline gives CDR1 SGDLS, CDR2 YYNGEE. The length of the CDR3 is 14 residues. CDR3 sequence: CASSVDSVNQLQHF. DNA for the CDR3: TGTGCCAGCAGCGTAGACAGCGTCAATCAGCTCCAGCATTTT.

A word on this clone: At one end the junction does not follow the germline gene, possibly because of a read error. V usage is TRBV6-1 and J usage is TRBJ1-1; D is unresolved. The germline gives CDR1 MNHNS, CDR2 SASEGT. The CDR3 spans 14 residues. The CDR3 reads CATRQLRFLHWGEF. Here the CDR3 DNA reads TGTGCCACTAGACAACTCCGTTTCCTACACTGGGGTGAATTT.

This chain uses TRBV2 with TRBJ2-5; D is possibly TRBD1 (5 bases). Germline CDR1 SNHLY, CDR2 FYNNEI. The CDR3 totals 14 residues. Trimming removed 7 bases from V and 5 bases from J, with 17 bases in between. The CDR3 protein is CASKTEKVGETQYF. In DNA form, the CDR3 reads TGTGCCAGCAAGACAGAGAAAGTAGGGGAGACCCAGTACTTC.

The chain links TRBV10-3 to TRBJ1-2; 7 bases are a match to TRBD1. The CDR3 spans 13 residues. The V segment lost 6 bases and the J segment 6 bases; nucleotides outside the gene matches: 7. Germline V lookup: CDR1 ENHRY, CDR2 SYGVKD. CDR3 in DNA: TGTGCCATCAGCCGAGACAGGGCGGATGGCTACACCTTC. Amino acid sequence: CAISRDRADGYTF.

This clone was observed a few times. This chain uses TRBV6-1 with TRBJ1-4; D might be TRBD1 (5 bases). The CDR3 is 15 amino acids. Trimming pared 5 bases from V and 7 bases from J, leaving 17 bases between. Germline-derived CDR1 and CDR2 are MNHNS and SASEGT. CDR3 loop: CASSPTTGTFEKLFF. The CDR3 DNA sequence: TGTGCCAGCAGTCCTACTACCGGGACGTTTGAAAAACTGTTTTTT.

By its share, this clone is hyperexpanded. The chain carries TRBV6-5 and TRBJ2-1; tentative D call: TRBD2 (6 bases). CDR1 and CDR2 (germline): MNHEY, SVGAGI. The ends were cut back, 6 bases at V and 7 bases at J, with 10 bases in the middle. The CDR3 has 12 residues. The CDR3 coding sequence is TGTGCCAGCAGCCCAGGGAGGAATGAGCAGTTCTTC. Protein: CASSPGRNEQFF.

The V gene is TRBV5-1, the J gene TRBJ2-7; D possibly uses TRBD1 or TRBD2 (5 bases each). Germline lookup yields CDR1 SGHRS and CDR2 YFSETQ. CDR3 length equals 14 residues. Between the trimmed V and J ends, which lost 2 bases and 5 bases, there was a span of 14 bases. The CDR3 DNA reads TGCGCCAGCAGCTTCACCGGGACGGGGAACGAGCAGTACTTC. It yields the protein CASSFTGTGNEQYF.

CDR3 amino acids: CASRLENTYEQYF. CDR3 DNA sequence: TGCGCCAGCAGATTAGAAAATACCTACGAGCAGTACTTC. This chain joins TRBV5-1 and TRBJ2-7; unclear D gene. CDR3 length equals 13 residues. V was cut by 5 bases and J by 2 bases, with 11 bases left in between. CDR1 SGHRS and CDR2 YFSETQ come from the germline V gene.